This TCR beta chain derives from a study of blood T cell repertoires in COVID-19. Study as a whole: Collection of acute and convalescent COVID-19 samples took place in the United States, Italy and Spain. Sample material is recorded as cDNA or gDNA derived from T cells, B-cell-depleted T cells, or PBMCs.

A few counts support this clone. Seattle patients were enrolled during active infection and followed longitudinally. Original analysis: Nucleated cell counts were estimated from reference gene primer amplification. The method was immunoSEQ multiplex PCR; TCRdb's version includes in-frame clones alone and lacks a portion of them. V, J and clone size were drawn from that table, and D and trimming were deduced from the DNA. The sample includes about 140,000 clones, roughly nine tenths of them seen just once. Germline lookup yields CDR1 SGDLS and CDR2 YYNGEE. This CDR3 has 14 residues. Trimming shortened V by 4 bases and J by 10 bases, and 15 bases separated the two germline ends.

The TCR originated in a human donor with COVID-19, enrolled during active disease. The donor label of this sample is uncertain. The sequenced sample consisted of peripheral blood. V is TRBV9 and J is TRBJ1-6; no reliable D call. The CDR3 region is CASSLNQATSPLHF. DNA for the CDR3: TGTGCCAGCAGCCTCAACCAGGCAACCTCACCCCTCCACTTT. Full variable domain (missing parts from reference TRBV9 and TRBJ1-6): DSGVTQTPKHLITATGQRVTLRCSPRSGDLSVYWYQQSLDQGLQFLIQYYNGEERAKGNILERFSAQQFPDLHSELNLSSLELGDSALYFCASSLNQATSPLHFGNGTRLTVT.